This T cell receptor (beta chain) was identified during a study of blood T cell repertoires in COVID-19. The overall study: Sample material is recorded as cDNA or gDNA derived from T cells, B-cell-depleted T cells, or PBMCs.

In the source study's methods: Nucleated cell number was recorded as an estimate derived from reference gene primer amplification. Profiled with immunoSEQ multiplex PCR; TCRdb holds only in-frame clones, not every one. V and J calls and clone size are copied from that table; D and trimming were computed from the DNA. The data hold 200,000 to 300,000 clones, with more than 75% observed a single time. Germline V gene lookup returns CDR1 SGHTA and CDR2 FQGTGA. The V gene lost 4 bases and the J gene lost 6 bases, with 9 bases spanning the gap. This CDR3 contains 13 residues. This chain uses TRBV7-3 with TRBJ2-2; D remains ambiguous. This clonotype was obtained from a woman in her 40s who had recovered from COVID-19. What was sequenced was peripheral blood. CDR3 bases: TGTGCCAGCAGCTCCCAGACACCCGGGGAGCTGTTTTTT. It translates to CASSSQTPGELFF. Filled out from reference TRBV7-3 and TRBJ2-2, the complete variable domain reads GAGVSQTPSNKVTEKGKYVELRCDPISGHTALYWYRQSLGQGPEFLIYFQGTGAADDSGLPNDRFFAVRPEGSVSTLKIQRTERGDSAVYLCASSSQTPGELFFGEGSRLTVL.